A single sample is the source of the 31 T cell receptor beta chains below, sequenced in a study of a mutant IDH1 vaccine in newly diagnosed glioma. Time point of the sample: baseline, week 1 (first vaccination visit). Treatment in this sample: pre-vaccination baseline after standard-of-care therapy. Libraries were prepared by immunoSEQ multiplex PCR; TCRdb keeps only in-frame clonotypes and omits some of them. Of tens of thousands of clones in the sample, around 93% were seen once. Material: PBMCs, obtained from a glioma patient treated with radiotherapy, temozolomide or both. The origin of the receptors is a man aged 40-50 years with glioma.

This rearrangement joins TRBV5-1 to TRBJ1-2, with a weak D call TRBD1 (5 bases). CDR3 length equals 13 residues. Germline lookup yields CDR1 SGHRS and CDR2 YFSETQ. Trimming removed 0 bases from V and 6 bases from J, with 9 bases in between. In nucleotides, the CDR3 is TGCGCCAGCAGCTTGGGGGGGGAGGATGGCTACACCTTC. Its protein is CASSLGGEDGYTF.

The V call is TRBV6-1, the J call TRBJ2-7; 8 bases map to TRBD1. The CDR3 spans 14 residues. V was clipped by 7 bases and J by 3 bases; unmatched bases: 8. Germline loops: CDR1 MNHNS, CDR2 SASEGT. As DNA, the CDR3 is TGTGCCAGCACCGCCGACAGGGGTGGCTACGAGCAGTACTTC. Protein product: CASTADRGGYEQYF.

The chain combines TRBV10-1 with TRBJ2-1; D uncertain. Germline V lookup: CDR1 WNHNN, CDR2 SYGVQD (reference sequence). The CDR3 extends over 13 amino acids. Trimming pared 6 bases from V and 8 bases from J, leaving 14 bases between. The CDR3, as DNA: TGCGCCAGCAGGTCCGGGCTTGGCGATGAGCAGTTCTTC. Its protein product is CASRSGLGDEQFF.

This chain links TRBV4-2 with TRBJ2-1; possibly TRBD1 for D (7 bases). The germline V gene encodes CDR1 LGHNA and CDR2 YNFKEQ. The CDR3 contains 13 residues. V lost 8 bases and J 3 bases, leaving 11 bases between the germline ends. The CDR3 region has the DNA TGTGCCAGCGGCAGGGGGGACTACAATGAGCAGTTCTTC. Encoded protein: CASGRGDYNEQFF.

J is TRBJ1-5 and V is TRBV19; D possibly corresponds to TRBD1 (5 bases). This CDR3 contains 13 residues. The V end lost 2 bases, the J end lost 5 bases, and 7 bases lay between the germline ends. Germline loops: CDR1 LNHDA, CDR2 SQIVND (reference sequence). The CDR3 nucleotides are TGTGCCAGTAGTATACCCAGGGATCAGCCCCAGCATTTT. Its translation is CASSIPRDQPQHF.

The V and J genes are TRBV9 and TRBJ2-7; the D gene is possibly TRBD2 (7 bases). Trimming removed 3 bases at V and 2 bases at J, with 15 bases between. Germline-derived CDR1 and CDR2 are SGDLS and YYNGEE. The CDR3 contains 15 residues. CDR3 bases: TGTGCCAGCAGCGCGGGGGGCGGGCTAGCCTACGAGCAGTACTTC. It specifies CASSAGGGLAYEQYF.

The chain carries TRBV30 and TRBJ2-3; no clear D gene. Germline CDR1 and CDR2: GTSNPN and SVGIG (reference sequence). Trimming left V 3 bases short and J 6 bases short, with 7 bases between. The CDR3 contains 11 residues. The CDR3 reads CAWSPGDTQYF. CDR3 nucleotide sequence: TGTGCCTGGAGCCCAGGCGATACGCAGTATTTT.

There are a few counts of this clone. The rearrangement links TRBV30 to TRBJ1-2, with D unresolved. The CDR3 runs 12 residues. Trimming stripped 5 bases from V and 6 bases from J, with 13 bases between. Germline CDR1 GTSNPN, CDR2 SVGIG (reference sequence). CDR3 nucleotides: TGTGCCTGGCTTGATCCGGTTGATGGCTACACCTTC. Amino acids: CAWLDPVDGYTF.

This sequence joins TRBV10-3 and TRBJ2-7; D is uncertain. CDR3 size: 15 residues. V was shortened by 4 bases and J by 6 bases, with 19 bases between the two germline ends. Germline CDR1 and CDR2: ENHRY and SYGVKD. The DNA of the CDR3 is TGTGCCATCAGTGGGCCGGAAACTGGTGGTGGCGAGCAGTACTTC. This gives the protein CAISGPETGGGEQYF.

J is TRBJ1-5 and V is TRBV27; no reliable D call. CDR1 is MNHEY and CDR2 is SMNVEV in the germline V gene (reference sequence). Trimming cost V 3 bases and J 2 bases, with 11 bases left between them. The CDR3 is 15 residues long. CDR3 residues: CASSFAGGGNQPQHF. In DNA form, the CDR3 reads TGTGCCAGCAGTTTTGCGGGAGGCGGCAATCAGCCCCAGCATTTT.

The chain couples TRBV28 to TRBJ2-5; no clear D gene. In germline, CDR1 is MDHEN, CDR2 SYDVKM. This CDR3 contains 12 residues. V lost 5 bases and J 1 base, leaving 5 bases between the germline ends. For the CDR3, the DNA is TGTGCCAGCAGTCTACTCCAAGAGACCCAGTACTTC. Amino acids: CASSLLQETQYF.

This sequence joins TRBV7-9 and TRBJ1-1; TRBD1 agrees at 7 bases. CDR1 and CDR2 (germline): SEHNR, FQNEAQ (reference sequence). The CDR3 has 13 amino acids. Germline trimming cut 8 bases from V and 4 bases from J; bases unmatched to any gene: 7. CDR3: CASGVGGGTEAFF. The CDR3 region has the DNA TGTGCCAGCGGGGTAGGGGGCGGCACTGAAGCTTTCTTT.

V is TRBV7-2 and J is TRBJ2-7; 10 positions agree with TRBD2. The CDR3 extends over 17 amino acids. Germline CDR1 is SGHTA and CDR2 is FQGNSA. V gave up 4 bases and J gave up 5 bases; unmatched junction bases: 14. As DNA, the CDR3 is TGTGCCAGCAGCTCTTACCCGGGGGCTAGCGGGGGCAACGAGCAGTACTTC. Translation: CASSSYPGASGGNEQYF.

This chain joins TRBV29-1 and TRBJ2-1; TRBD2 agrees at 14 bases. V shed 3 bases, J shed 2 bases, and the junction held 9 bases outside the gene matches. The germline gives CDR1 SQVTM, CDR2 ANQGSEA. The CDR3 totals 18 residues. The CDR3 sequence: CSVDETSGGAGAYNEQFF. CDR3 bases: TGCAGCGTTGACGAGACTAGCGGGGGGGCCGGCGCCTACAATGAGCAGTTCTTC.

The genes are TRBV2 and TRBJ2-1, with TRBD2 matching over 10 bases. CDR3 length: 16 amino acids. V shed 4 bases, J shed 4 bases, and the junction held 7 bases outside the gene matches. Germline lookup yields CDR1 SNHLY and CDR2 FYNNEI. The CDR3 sequence: CASSVHLAGDYNEQFF. As DNA, the CDR3 is TGTGCCAGCAGTGTCCACCTAGCGGGAGATTACAATGAGCAGTTCTTC.

V usage is TRBV30 and J usage is TRBJ1-3; D remains ambiguous. Between the trimmed V and J ends, which lost 2 bases and 4 bases, there was a span of 3 bases. This CDR3 spans 11 amino acids. Germline V lookup: CDR1 GTSNPN, CDR2 SVGIG (reference sequence). The CDR3 nucleotides read TGTGCCTGGAGTAACGGAAACACCATATATTTT. This gives the protein CAWSNGNTIYF.

CDR3 DNA sequence: TGTGCCAGCACCCCTATTGGACAAGGGGGCTACGAGCAGTACTTC. It specifies CASTPIGQGGYEQYF. This sequence joins TRBV6-5 and TRBJ2-7, with D possibly being TRBD1 (6 bases). Trimming removed 7 bases at V and 3 bases at J, with 19 bases between. This CDR3 region has 15 residues. Germline values: CDR1 MNHEY, CDR2 SVGAGI.

This rearrangement joins TRBV11-1 to TRBJ1-1; possible D gene TRBD1, 5 bases. The CDR3 is 12 residues long. Per the germline V gene, CDR1 is SGHAT and CDR2 is FQDESV (reference sequence). V lost 1 base, J lost 11 bases, and 11 bases lay in between. The CDR3 protein is CASSLGEGTAFF. The CDR3 coding sequence is TGTGCCAGCAGCTTAGGAGAGGGGACGGCTTTCTTT.

The chain employs TRBV12-5 and TRBJ1-4; D may be TRBD1 (6 bases). V dropped 5 bases and J dropped 8 bases, with 18 bases sitting between them. CDR3 length equals 15 residues. The germline gives CDR1 LGHNT, CDR2 FRNRAP. CDR3 loop: CASGTPGAQREKLFF. CDR3 coding DNA: TGTGCTAGTGGTACCCCAGGGGCCCAGCGGGAAAAACTGTTTTTT.

V gene TRBV27 combines with J gene TRBJ1-6; the D gene is possibly TRBD1 (6 bases). The CDR3 extends over 16 amino acids. Germline V gene data show CDR1 as MNHEY and CDR2 as SMNVEV (reference sequence). The ends were cut back, 0 bases at V and 7 bases at J, with 13 bases in the middle. CDR3 in amino acids: CASSLSTGTPNSPLHF. The CDR3 DNA follows: TGTGCCAGCAGTTTATCGACAGGCACCCCAAATTCACCCCTCCACTTT.

The V call is TRBV30, the J call TRBJ1-1; no reliable D call. Germline V gene sequence: CDR1 GTSNPN, CDR2 SVGIG (reference sequence). V was clipped by 1 base and J by 8 bases, with 14 bases between them. This CDR3 has 13 residues. CDR3: CAWSGTRPVEAFF. CDR3 sequence (DNA): TGTGCCTGGAGTGGCACTCGCCCGGTGGAAGCTTTCTTT.

The chain combines TRBV19 with TRBJ2-1; D is tentatively TRBD1 or TRBD2 (5 bases each). The CDR3 extends over 15 amino acids. Germline V gene sequence: CDR1 LNHDA, CDR2 SQIVND (reference sequence). Trimming pared 5 bases from V and 3 bases from J, leaving 14 bases between. CDR3 sequence reads: CASSVQGDGYNEQFF. CDR3 bases: TGTGCCAGTAGTGTGCAGGGAGATGGCTACAATGAGCAGTTCTTC.

The chain is built from TRBV7-2 and TRBJ2-7; D perhaps matches TRBD1 (5 bases). The CDR3 totals 13 residues. Looked up from germline, CDR1 is SGHTA and CDR2 is FQGNSA. Trimming removed 5 bases at V and 3 bases at J, with 11 bases between. The CDR3, as DNA: TGTGCCAGCAGCAAAGACAGTTACTACGAGCAGTACTTC. Translation: CASSKDSYYEQYF.

CDR3 residues: CASRSGQGSSPLHF. CDR3 in DNA: TGTGCCAGCAGATCGGGACAGGGTAGTTCACCCCTCCACTTT. J is TRBJ1-6 and V is TRBV5-4; 9 positions match TRBD1. Germline trimming cut 5 bases from V and 9 bases from J; bases unmatched to any gene: 6. Germline loops: CDR1 SGHNT, CDR2 YYREEE (reference sequence). CDR3 length equals 14 residues.

The chain carries TRBV5-4 and TRBJ2-7; maybe TRBD2 (7 bases). The germline gives CDR1 SGHNT, CDR2 YYREEE (reference sequence). The CDR3 totals 15 residues. V was trimmed by 2 bases and J by 3 bases, leaving 15 bases between them. This CDR3 is CASSFRGGGHYEQYF. CDR3 bases: TGTGCCAGCAGCTTTCGTGGCGGGGGACACTACGAGCAGTACTTC.

The V and J genes are TRBV7-3 and TRBJ2-1; D gene uncertain. From germline, CDR1 is SGHTA and CDR2 FQGTGA. The germline V and J ends were trimmed by 2 bases and 6 bases, with 14 bases remaining between them. The CDR3 extends over 15 amino acids. The CDR3 loop reads CASSLYVSSVNEQFF. The CDR3 DNA reads TGTGCCAGCAGCTTATATGTTAGTTCTGTCAATGAGCAGTTCTTC.

The chain has TRBV5-4 and TRBJ2-7; 11 bases fit TRBD2. Germline CDR1 reads SGHNT; CDR2 reads YYREEE (reference sequence). Germline trimming cut 4 bases from V and 0 bases from J; bases unmatched to any gene: 12. The CDR3 spans 18 residues. This chain's CDR3 is CASSTRPTSGRLSYEQYF. The CDR3 DNA sequence: TGTGCCAGCAGCACACGACCCACTAGCGGGAGACTCTCCTACGAGCAGTACTTC. Full variable domain (missing parts from reference TRBV5-4 and TRBJ2-7): ETGVTQSPTHLIKTRGQQVTLRCSSQSGHNTVSWYQQALGQGPQFIFQYYREEENGRGNFPPRFSGLQFPNYSSELNVNALELDDSALYLCASSTRPTSGRLSYEQYFGPGTRLTVT.

This clone has a single count. CDR3 in amino acids: CASRDGGLAGDNEQFF. CDR3 nucleotide sequence: TGTGCCAGTAGGGACGGCGGACTAGCGGGGGACAATGAGCAGTTCTTC. The chain has TRBV5-4 and TRBJ2-1; 13 bases line up with TRBD2. The germline gives CDR1 SGHNT, CDR2 YYREEE (reference sequence). V shed 8 bases and J 5 bases; nucleotides not matched to a gene: 10. The CDR3 runs 16 residues.

The count of this clone is one. CDR3 bases: TGTGCCAGCAGCCCAGGGGGGAACCCGAGCGCTTTCTTT. It codes for CASSPGGNPSAFF. The V gene is TRBV6-6, the J gene TRBJ1-1, with TRBD1 identical over 7 bases. The V gene's germline CDR1 is MNHNY and CDR2 SVGAGI (reference sequence). V was pared by 6 bases and J by 11 bases, with 12 bases of the junction left unmatched. The CDR3 runs to 13 residues.

The CDR3 coding sequence is TGTGCCAGCAGCCCCCAAGGGGCTGAAGCTTTCTTT. Amino acid sequence: CASSPQGAEAFF. This chain uses TRBV11-2 with TRBJ1-1, with a weak D call TRBD1 (5 bases). Germline CDR1 is SGHAT and CDR2 is FQNNGV. The CDR3 covers 12 residues. V was pared by 5 bases and J by 6 bases, with 10 bases between. Combining the CDR3 with reference TRBV11-2 and TRBJ1-1 gives the whole variable domain EAGVAQSPRYKIIEKRQSVAFWCNPISGHATLYWYQQILGQGPKLLIQFQNNGVVDDSQLPKDRFSAERLKGVDSTLKIQPAKLEDSAVYLCASSPQGAEAFFGQGTRLTVV.

Only one count was recorded for this clone. This chain's CDR3 is CASRGEGGTEAFF. The CDR3 DNA is TGTGCCAGCAGGGGAGAGGGTGGGACTGAAGCTTTCTTT. The V and J genes are TRBV2 and TRBJ1-1; unclear D gene. V lost 6 bases and J lost 5, with 13 bases in between. CDR1 SNHLY and CDR2 FYNNEI come from the germline V gene. The CDR3 spans 13 residues.